The 14 T cell receptor beta chains listed next were all sequenced from one sample in a study of blood T cells in healthy people across ages. PCR was performed a second time for about 7 to 12 cycles using a sample-barcoded 5' primer and a J-beta primer mix. TCRdb used MiXCR to reprocess the 5' RACE reads, holding one entry per CDR3 protein. Seen here are some 700,000 distinct CDR3 sequences, about 42% observed once, and the top ten hold about 20%. The sample taken for sequencing was blood. The source is a woman aged 60-75 years in good health.

Many counts were recorded for this clonotype. The chain uses TRBV7-3 and TRBJ2-3, with 7 bases aligning to TRBD2. The CDR3 extends over 16 amino acids. CDR1 and CDR2 from the germline V gene are SGHTA and FQGTGA. The V gene end was trimmed by 5 bases and the J gene end by 0 bases; junction bases not matched to a gene: 8. The CDR3 region is CASSPGPAGSTDTQYF. The DNA of the CDR3 is TGTGCCAGCAGCCCCGGCCCAGCGGGGAGCACAGATACGCAGTATTTT.

This clonotype appeared a few times. V is TRBV7-9 and J is TRBJ1-5, with unresolved D. The germline gives CDR1 SEHNR, CDR2 FQNEAQ (reference sequence). The V end was cut by 1 base, the J end by 7 bases, with 8 bases between. The CDR3 consists of 13 residues. CDR3 amino acids: CASSLDLWQPQHF. DNA of the CDR3: TGTGCCAGCAGCTTAGATCTCTGGCAGCCCCAGCATTTT.

The J gene is TRBJ2-1, the V gene TRBV29-1; 9 positions match TRBD1. Germline CDR1 is SQVTM and CDR2 is ANQGSEA. V dropped 8 bases and J dropped 13; count of bases not matched to a gene: 9. This CDR3 contains 11 residues. DNA of the CDR3: TGCAGCCCTCGGGACAGGGAGACCCAGTTCTTC. This sequence encodes CSPRDRETQFF.

Here the CDR3 reads CASSLVVRCTF. The CDR3 bases are TGTGCCAGCAGCTTAGTCGTCCGCTGCACCTTC. V gene TRBV13 combines with J gene TRBJ1-2; no definite D call. Trimming left V 1 base short and J 13 bases short, with 10 bases between. Per germline, CDR1 PRHDT and CDR2 FYEKMQ (reference sequence). The CDR3 length is 11 residues. The full variable domain, with the rest looked up from reference TRBV13 and TRBJ1-2, is AAGVIQSPRHLIKEKRETATLKCYPIPRHDTVYWYQQGPGQDPQFLISFYEKMQSDKGSIPDRFSAQQFSDYHSELNMSSLELGDSALYFCASSLVVRCTFGSGTRLTVV.

This clonotype was found a few times. V usage is TRBV4-1 and J usage is TRBJ1-2, with D possibly matching TRBD1 (6 bases). Trimming pared 0 bases from V and 6 bases from J, leaving 11 bases between. This CDR3 has 14 amino acids. Per germline, CDR1 MGHRA and CDR2 YSYEKL. Here the CDR3 DNA reads TGCGCCAGCAGCCAAGATCCCAGGGGTGATGGCTACACCTTC. This encodes CASSQDPRGDGYTF.

This clonotype was picked up a small number of times. The rearrangement joins TRBV5-1 to TRBJ2-3; 9 bases align to TRBD2. This CDR3 is built from 14 residues. CDR1 and CDR2 (germline): SGHRS, YFSETQ. The J segment lost 6 bases and the V segment lost 4 bases, leaving 6 bases of the junction unmatched. CDR3 loop: CASSQSSGVDTQYF. CDR3 sequence (DNA): TGCGCCAGCAGCCAGTCTAGCGGGGTTGATACGCAGTATTTT. The entire variable domain, with the rest obtained from reference TRBV5-1 and TRBJ2-3, is as follows: KAGVTQTPRYLIKTRGQQVTLSCSPISGHRSVSWYQQTPGQGLQFLFEYFSETQRNKGNFPGRFSGRQFSNSRSEMNVSTLELGDSALYLCASSQSSGVDTQYFGPGTRLTVL.

In its sample, this clonotype was seen many times. J is TRBJ2-2 and V is TRBV29-1, with unresolved D. The CDR3 runs to 13 residues. The ends were cut back, 3 bases at V and 4 bases at J, with 9 bases in the middle. Germline V gene lookup returns CDR1 SQVTM and CDR2 ANQGSEA. The CDR3 loop is CSVDRSSTGELFF. In DNA form, the CDR3 reads TGCAGCGTTGACAGGTCTTCCACCGGGGAGCTGTTTTTT.

This rearrangement joins TRBV21-1 to TRBJ2-7; TRBD1 is taken as the D call from the table, unchecked against the DNA. TRBV21-1 is a documented pseudogene. CDR3 length: 15 residues. CDR3 coding DNA: TGTGCCAGCATCAGAAGGACAGGGAAATCCCACGAGCAGTACTTC. It specifies CASIRRTGKSHEQYF.

This clonotype was observed a few times. The rearrangement joins TRBV12-3 or TRBV12-4 to TRBJ1-6; D is unresolved. This CDR3 is 12 amino acids long. The V end lost 1 base, the J end lost 10 bases, and 5 bases lay between the germline ends. CDR3 sequence reads: CASSLGTSPLHF. DNA for the CDR3: TGTGCCAGCAGTTTAGGAACATCACCCCTCCACTTT.

This clonotype came up a few times. The V call is TRBV3-1, the J call TRBJ2-5; TRBD1 aligns across 8 bases. The CDR3 is made up of 17 amino acids. Germline CDR1 LGHDT, CDR2 YNNKEL (reference sequence). V was pared by 1 base and J by 5 bases, with 12 bases of the junction left unmatched. DNA for the CDR3: TGTGCCAGCAGCCAAGGGACAGGGCTCGGAGGCCGGGAGACCCAGTACTTC. Protein product: CASSQGTGLGGRETQYF.

The chain links TRBV29-1 to TRBJ2-7; unclear D gene. CDR3 length: 14 amino acids. Looked up from germline, CDR1 is SQVTM and CDR2 is ANQGSEA. With 6 bases removed from V and 0 bases from J, the gap between germline ends came to 15 bases. The CDR3 nucleotides are TGCAGCGTCCAAGCTTTCGGGCCCTCCTACGAGCAGTACTTC. Protein: CSVQAFGPSYEQYF.

Points on this clonotype: A much larger clone lies one base from this, so it may be a read error. The V gene is TRBV11-2, the J gene TRBJ2-5, with D maybe TRBD1 (5 bases). Germline V gene data show CDR1 as SGHAT and CDR2 as FQNNGV. CDR3 length: 14 residues. CDR3 protein: CAISLDDSQETQYF. DNA for the CDR3: TGTGCCATCAGCTTAGACGACAGCCAAGAGACCCAGTACTTC.

The genes are TRBV3-1 and TRBJ1-2; D is perhaps TRBD1 (5 bases). There are 14 residues in the CDR3. Trimming cost V 2 bases and J 8 bases, with 15 bases left between them. Germline assignment: CDR1 LGHDT and CDR2 YNNKEL (reference sequence). The CDR3 region has the DNA TGTGCCAGCAGCCAACAACCCTGGGACCGGGGCTACACCTTC. Its protein product is CASSQQPWDRGYTF. The full variable domain, in which reference TRBV3-1 and TRBJ1-2 provide the parts outside the CDR3, is DTAVSQTPKYLVTQMGNDKSIKCEQNLGHDTMYWYKQDSKKFLKIMFSYNNKELIINETVPNRFSPKSPDKAHLNLHINSLELGDSAVYFCASSQQPWDRGYTFGSGTRLTVV.

The chain uses TRBV20-1 and TRBJ2-7, with 9 bases matching TRBD1. Per the germline V gene, CDR1 is DFQATT and CDR2 is SNEGSKA (reference sequence). The CDR3 runs to 15 residues. V shed 3 bases, J shed 0 bases, and the junction held 6 bases outside the gene matches. The CDR3 DNA sequence: TGCAGTGCTAGGGAGACAGGGGGTATCTCCTACGAGCAGTACTTC. As protein: CSARETGGISYEQYF.